The entry below gives a single T cell receptor (beta chain) sequence along with its context. Other DNA sequences in the same sample also yield this CDR3. V trimming: 0 bases; J trimming: 4 bases; junction bases outside the gene matches: 4. The germline V gene encodes CDR1 SGHRS and CDR2 YFSETQ. The CDR3 has 15 amino acids. Clones were sequenced by immunoSEQ multiplex PCR, and TCRdb holds only the in-frame ones, with some missing. Among some 270,000 clones listed, roughly 89% were seen once. The data are from a study of blood T cell repertoires in COVID-19. Study-level background: From the United States, Italy and Spain came samples of acute and convalescent COVID-19. The cDNA or gDNA used as material had been derived from T cells, B-cell-depleted T cells, or PBMCs.

The chain joins TRBV5-1 to TRBJ2-5; 9 bases fit TRBD1. Material for sequencing was peripheral blood. The sequence derives from a woman aged 35 to 49 who had recovered from COVID-19. The CDR3 DNA reads as TGCGCCAGCAGCTTGGGGGGACAGGGTAGAGAGACCCAGTACTTC. Residues: CASSLGGQGRETQYF.